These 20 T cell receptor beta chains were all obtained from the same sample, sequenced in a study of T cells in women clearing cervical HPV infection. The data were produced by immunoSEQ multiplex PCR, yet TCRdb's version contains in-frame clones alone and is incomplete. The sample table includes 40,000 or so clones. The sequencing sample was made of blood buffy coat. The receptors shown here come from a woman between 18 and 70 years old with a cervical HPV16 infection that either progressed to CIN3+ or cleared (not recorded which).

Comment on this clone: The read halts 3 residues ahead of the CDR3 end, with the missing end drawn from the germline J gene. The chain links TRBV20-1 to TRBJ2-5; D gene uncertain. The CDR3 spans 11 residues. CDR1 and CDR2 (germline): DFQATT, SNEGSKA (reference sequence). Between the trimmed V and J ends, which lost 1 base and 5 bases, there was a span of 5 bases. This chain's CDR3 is CSARVLETQYF. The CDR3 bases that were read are TGCAGTGCTAGAGTACTGGAGACC.

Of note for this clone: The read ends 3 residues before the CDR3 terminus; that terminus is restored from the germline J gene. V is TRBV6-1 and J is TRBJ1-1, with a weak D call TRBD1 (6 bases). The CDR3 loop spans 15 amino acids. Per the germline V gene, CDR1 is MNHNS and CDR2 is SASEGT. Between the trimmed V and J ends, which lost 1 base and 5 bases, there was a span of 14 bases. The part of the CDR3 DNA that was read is TGTGCCAGCAGTGAAGGAGAGGGGGTGAGGACTGAA. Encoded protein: CASSEGEGVRTE. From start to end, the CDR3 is CASSEGEGVRTEAFF.

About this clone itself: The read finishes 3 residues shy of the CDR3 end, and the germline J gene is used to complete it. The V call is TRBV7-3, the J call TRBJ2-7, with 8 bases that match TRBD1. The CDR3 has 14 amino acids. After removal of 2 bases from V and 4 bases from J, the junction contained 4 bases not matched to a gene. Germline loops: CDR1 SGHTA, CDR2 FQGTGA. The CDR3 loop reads CASSLGTGVYEQYF. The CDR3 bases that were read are TGTGCCAGCAGCTTAGGGACAGGTGTGTACGAG.

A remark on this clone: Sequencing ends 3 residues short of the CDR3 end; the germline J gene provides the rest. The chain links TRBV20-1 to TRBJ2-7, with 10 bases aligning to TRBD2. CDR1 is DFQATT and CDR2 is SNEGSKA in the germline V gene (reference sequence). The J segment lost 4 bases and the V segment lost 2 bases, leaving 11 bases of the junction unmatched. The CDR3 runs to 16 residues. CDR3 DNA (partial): TGCAGTGCTAGAAGTATCCGGACTAGCGGCACTTACGAG. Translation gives CSARSIRTSGTYE. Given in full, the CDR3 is CSARSIRTSGTYEQYF.

The CDR3 sequence: CASSLSRGYTEAFF. The sequenced part of the CDR3 DNA is TGTGCCAGCAGCTTATCGCGGGGATACACTGAA. The chain joins TRBV11-2 to TRBJ1-1, with D hard to call. The read halts 3 residues ahead of the CDR3 end, with the missing end drawn from the germline J gene. In germline, CDR1 is SGHAT, CDR2 FQNNGV. V lost 2 bases and J 3 bases, leaving 10 bases between the germline ends. The CDR3 contains 14 residues.

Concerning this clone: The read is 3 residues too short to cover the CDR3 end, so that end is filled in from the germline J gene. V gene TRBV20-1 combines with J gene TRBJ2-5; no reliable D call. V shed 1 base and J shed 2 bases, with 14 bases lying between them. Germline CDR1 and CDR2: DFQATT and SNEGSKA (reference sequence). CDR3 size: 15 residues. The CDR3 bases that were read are TGCAGTGCTAGAGTTTGGCAGGAGCCTCAAGAGACC. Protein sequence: CSARVWQEPQET. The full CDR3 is CSARVWQEPQETQYF.

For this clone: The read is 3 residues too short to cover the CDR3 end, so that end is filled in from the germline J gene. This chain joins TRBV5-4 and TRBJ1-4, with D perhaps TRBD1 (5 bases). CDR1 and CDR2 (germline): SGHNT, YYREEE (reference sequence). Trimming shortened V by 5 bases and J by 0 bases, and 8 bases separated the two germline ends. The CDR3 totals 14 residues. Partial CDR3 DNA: TGTGCCAGCAGACCGACAGCAACTAATGAAAAA. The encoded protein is CASRPTATNEK. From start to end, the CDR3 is CASRPTATNEKLFF.

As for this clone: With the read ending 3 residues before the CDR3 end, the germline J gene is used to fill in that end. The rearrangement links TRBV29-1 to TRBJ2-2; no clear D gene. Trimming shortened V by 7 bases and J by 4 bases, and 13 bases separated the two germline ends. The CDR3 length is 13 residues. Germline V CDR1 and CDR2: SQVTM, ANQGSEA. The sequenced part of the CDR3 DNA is TGCAGCGCCTCCCTCGACTTCACCGGGGAG. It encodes CSASLDFTGE. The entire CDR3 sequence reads CSASLDFTGELFF.

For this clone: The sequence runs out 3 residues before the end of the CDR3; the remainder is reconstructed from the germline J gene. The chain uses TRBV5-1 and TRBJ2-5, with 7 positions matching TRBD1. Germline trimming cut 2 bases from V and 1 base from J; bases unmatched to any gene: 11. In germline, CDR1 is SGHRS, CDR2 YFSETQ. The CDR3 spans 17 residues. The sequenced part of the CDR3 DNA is TGCGCCAGCAGCTTCCTCGTTCCGGACAGGAGCCAAGAGACC. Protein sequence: CASSFLVPDRSQET. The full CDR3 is CASSFLVPDRSQETQYF.

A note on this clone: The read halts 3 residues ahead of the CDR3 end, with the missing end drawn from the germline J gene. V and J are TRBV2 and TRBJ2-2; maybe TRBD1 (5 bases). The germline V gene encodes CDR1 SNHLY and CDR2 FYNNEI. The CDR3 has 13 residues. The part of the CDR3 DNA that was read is TGTGCCAGCAGTGAGCGTAGGGGTGAAAAG. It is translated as CASSERRGEK. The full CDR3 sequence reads CASSERRGEKLFF.

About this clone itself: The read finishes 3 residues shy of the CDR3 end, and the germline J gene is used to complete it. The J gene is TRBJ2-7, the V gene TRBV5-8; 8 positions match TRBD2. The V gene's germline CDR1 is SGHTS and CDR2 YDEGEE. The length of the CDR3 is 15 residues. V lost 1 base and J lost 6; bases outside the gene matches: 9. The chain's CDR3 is CASSLIPAGAAEQYF. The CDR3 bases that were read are TGTGCCAGCAGCTTGATCCCAGCGGGAGCGGCCGAG.

CDR3 residues: CASSLEYGVGETQYF. The sequenced CDR3 bases are TGTGCCAGCAGCTTAGAGTACGGGGTTGGGGAGACG. The V call is TRBV7-6, the J call TRBJ2-3; D possibly corresponds to TRBD2 (5 bases). The read finishes 3 residues shy of the CDR3 end, and the germline J gene is used to complete it. Germline assignment: CDR1 SGHVS and CDR2 FNYEAQ. CDR3 size: 15 residues. The complete variable domain, with remaining parts taken from reference TRBV7-6 and TRBJ2-3, reads GAGVSQSPRYKVTKRGQDVALRCDPISGHVSLYWYRQALGQGPEFLTYFNYEAQQDKSGLPNDRFSAERPEGSISTLTIQRTEQRDSAMYRCASSLEYGVGETQYFGPGTRLTVL.

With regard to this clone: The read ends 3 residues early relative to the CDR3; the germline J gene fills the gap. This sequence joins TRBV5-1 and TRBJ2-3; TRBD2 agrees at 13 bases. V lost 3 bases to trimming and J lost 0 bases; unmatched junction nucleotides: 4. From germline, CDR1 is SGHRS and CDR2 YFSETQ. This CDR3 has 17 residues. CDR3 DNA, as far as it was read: TGCGCCAGCAGCTCGGGACTAGCGGGACCTAGCACAGATACG. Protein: CASSSGLAGPSTDT. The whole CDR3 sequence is CASSSGLAGPSTDTQYF.

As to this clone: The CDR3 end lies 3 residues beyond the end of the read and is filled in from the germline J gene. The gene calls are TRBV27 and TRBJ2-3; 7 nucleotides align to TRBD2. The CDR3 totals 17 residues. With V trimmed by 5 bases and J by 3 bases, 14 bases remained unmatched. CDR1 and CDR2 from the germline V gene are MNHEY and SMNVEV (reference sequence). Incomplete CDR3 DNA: TGTGCCAGCAGTCCGCAACAAAGGGCGGGAGTGACAGATACG. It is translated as CASSPQQRAGVTDT. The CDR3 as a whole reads CASSPQQRAGVTDTQYF.

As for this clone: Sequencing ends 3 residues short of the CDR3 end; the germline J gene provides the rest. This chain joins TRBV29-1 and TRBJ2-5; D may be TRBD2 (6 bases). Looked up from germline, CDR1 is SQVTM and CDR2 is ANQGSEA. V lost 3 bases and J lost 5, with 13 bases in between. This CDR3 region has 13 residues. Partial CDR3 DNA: TGCAGCGTTGACGATGGGACTGGTGAGACC. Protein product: CSVDDGTGET. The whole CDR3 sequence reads CSVDDGTGETQYF.

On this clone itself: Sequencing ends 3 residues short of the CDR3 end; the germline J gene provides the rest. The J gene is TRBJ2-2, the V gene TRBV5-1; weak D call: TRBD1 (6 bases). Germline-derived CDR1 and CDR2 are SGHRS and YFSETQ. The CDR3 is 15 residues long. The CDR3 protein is CASSLGSGADSPLFF. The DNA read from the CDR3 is TGCGCCAGCAGCTTGGGTTCAGGGGCCGATTCACCG.

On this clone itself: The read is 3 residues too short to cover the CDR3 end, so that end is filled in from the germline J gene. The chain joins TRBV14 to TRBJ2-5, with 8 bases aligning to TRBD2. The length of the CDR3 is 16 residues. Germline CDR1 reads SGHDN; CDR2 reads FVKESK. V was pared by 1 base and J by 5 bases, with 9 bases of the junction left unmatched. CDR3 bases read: TGTGCCAGCAGCCAAGGTTTTCTCCGGGGGGGGGAGACC. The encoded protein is CASSQGFLRGGET. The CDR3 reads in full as CASSQGFLRGGETQYF.

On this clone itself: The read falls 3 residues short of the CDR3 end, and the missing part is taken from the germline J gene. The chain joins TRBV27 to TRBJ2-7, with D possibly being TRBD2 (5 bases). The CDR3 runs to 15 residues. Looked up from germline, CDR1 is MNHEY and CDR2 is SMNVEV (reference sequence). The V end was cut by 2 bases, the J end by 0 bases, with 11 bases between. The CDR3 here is CASSLKFTSSYEQYF. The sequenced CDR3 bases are TGTGCCAGCAGTTTAAAGTTCACTAGCTCCTACGAG.

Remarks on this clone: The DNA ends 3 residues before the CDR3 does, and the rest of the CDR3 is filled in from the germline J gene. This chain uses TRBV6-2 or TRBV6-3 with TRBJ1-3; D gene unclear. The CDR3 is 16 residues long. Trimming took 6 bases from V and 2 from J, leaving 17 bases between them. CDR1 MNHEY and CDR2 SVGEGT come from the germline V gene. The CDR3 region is CASSRNPRGAGNTIYF. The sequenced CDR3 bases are TGTGCCAGCAGCCGTAACCCCCGGGGAGCTGGAAACACC.

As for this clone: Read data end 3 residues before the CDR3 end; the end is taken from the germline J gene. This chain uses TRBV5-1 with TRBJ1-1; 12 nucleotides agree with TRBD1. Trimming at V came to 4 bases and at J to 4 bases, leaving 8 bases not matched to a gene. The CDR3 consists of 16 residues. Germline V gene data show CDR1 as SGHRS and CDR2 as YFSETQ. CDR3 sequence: CASSLGQGALGTEAFF. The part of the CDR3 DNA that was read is TGCGCCAGCAGCCTGGGACAGGGGGCGTTAGGCACTGAA.